The clone carrying this TCR beta chain was counted only a few times. Antigen specificity is unknown. Healthy Caucasians made up all donors. The data belong to a study of identical twins. Points from the study as a whole: Partial confounding of zero-insertion analyses by invariant MAIT and iNKT cells was possible. Twin-shared out-of-frame alpha sequences showed excess low generation probability. Cord blood beta clonotypes that were abundant carried fewer insertions, and memory repertoires showed no such trend.

Each CDR3 protein is one row after TCRdb ran MiXCR on the 5' RACE reads. The sample carries about 530,000 distinct CDR3 sequences, about 16% recorded once. The same specimen was also included in a second study, on yellow fever vaccine responses in identical twins.

This receptor was taken from a woman aged 18-29 years in good health. Material for sequencing was CD4+ T cells sorted from blood.

This chain's CDR3 is CASTLRGAGNNEQFF. CDR3 bases: TGTGCCAGCACCCTAAGGGGGGCGGGTAACAATGAGCAGTTCTTC. V and J are TRBV12-3 or TRBV12-4 and TRBJ2-1; D may correspond to TRBD1 or TRBD2 (6 bases each). This CDR3 contains 15 residues. The V gene lost 7 bases and the J gene lost 5 bases, with 18 bases spanning the gap.